This TCR beta chain was sequenced during a study of blood T cell repertoires in COVID-19. For the study at large: Material from acute and convalescent COVID-19 was sourced from the United States, Italy and Spain. T cells, B-cell-depleted T cells, or PBMCs supplied cDNA or gDNA.

Germline assignment: CDR1 DFQATT and CDR2 SNEGSKA (reference sequence). The V and J ends lost 6 bases and 12 bases respectively, with 14 bases between them. CDR3 size: 10 residues. Sequencing used immunoSEQ multiplex PCR; TCRdb keeps in-frame clones, though not all of them. Among over 45,000 clones listed, roughly nine tenths were seen once. The sample was peripheral blood. This TCR derives from an elderly woman with acute or convalescent COVID-19. The chain joins TRBV20-1 to TRBJ1-2; no reliable D call. The CDR3 DNA reads as TGCAGTGCCCGGGATCTTCAGGACACCTTC. Translated, it gives CSARDLQDTF.